This T cell receptor (beta chain) was recorded in a study of cytomegalovirus exposure and HLA in healthy donors. This PCR relied on a set of 60 Vbeta primers and 13 Jbeta primers. TCRdb's table, derived via immunoSEQ multiplex PCR, lists solely in-frame clones and lacks some. Of about 150,000 clones listed, about 88% are singletons. Comment on this clone: Its antigen is unidentified.

The V segment lost 3 bases and the J segment 3 bases; nucleotides outside the gene matches: 17. The CDR3 length is 19 residues. Looked up from germline, CDR1 is LNHDA and CDR2 is SQIVND (reference sequence). Study-level findings and limits: Later work found that TCR association rates differed between HLA loci; DRB1 had the most and HLA-C the fewest. Clonal expansion, a later analysis showed, was greater in HLA-associated TCR beta chains than in equally common others.

Sequencing was performed on PBMCs. The chain employs TRBV19 and TRBJ1-5; 7 nucleotides align to TRBD1. The source is a young man in good health and CMV-seropositive. This CDR3 is CASSILRQGLLSLNQPQHF. The CDR3, as DNA: TGTGCCAGTAGTATTCTAAGACAGGGTCTGCTTTCCCTCAATCAGCCCCAGCATTTT.